The source of this T cell receptor beta chain is a study of blood T cell repertoires in COVID-19. Study as a whole: Nucleic acid was either cDNA or gDNA, and it came from T cells, B-cell-depleted T cells, or PBMCs.

Per germline, CDR1 LNHDA and CDR2 SQIVND (reference sequence). With 3 bases removed from V and 1 base from J, the gap between germline ends came to 18 bases. This CDR3 region has 17 residues. Methods used by the authors: Reference gene primer amplification gave estimated nucleated cell counts. Profiled with immunoSEQ multiplex PCR; TCRdb holds only in-frame clones, not every one. From that table come the V and J calls and clone size; the DNA was used to work out D and trimming. The sample has 150,000 to 200,000 clones; about 88% are singletons. The chain has TRBV19 and TRBJ1-1, with a possible D match to TRBD1 (5 bases). This receptor was obtained from a man aged 18 to 30 who had recovered from COVID-19. Sequenced input: peripheral blood. The CDR3 bases are TGTGCCAGTAGTATTACCGGGTCAGGGTTCCGGAACACTGAAGCTTTCTTT. This translates into CASSITGSGFRNTEAFF.